This T cell receptor (beta chain) was sequenced for a study of T cells in localized non-small cell lung cancer (dated by TCRdb to about 2020). Notes on the research overall: Comparing tumors with uninvolved tumor-adjacent lungs, the study looked at the T cell repertoires of fewer than 250 patients with early-stage NSCLC. The cohort was made up of around 220 treatment-naive NSCLC patients whose localized lung tumors had been resected. The mean age of the NSCLC patients was roughly 63 years, with 120 to 150 men and about a hundred women. Findings and caveats that apply to the study as a whole: A median of 57 of the top 100 tumor clones turned up in the paired uninvolved adjacent lung, and 28 of those clones also ranked among the top 100 of that same adjacent lung. Because the study design was exploratory, TCR variables were selected using unadjusted p-values without false-discovery rate correction. Uninvolved tumor-adjacent lung showed the highest T cell clonality, higher than tumor, which suggests more focused antigenic responses in the uninvolved tumor-adjacent lung. Higher T cell density in blood was associated with longer overall survival, whereas higher clonality in adjacent lung was associated with shorter survival. Because multi-region tumor sequencing was not performed, intratumor heterogeneity could not be ruled out.

The immunoSEQ Assay was used to sequence TCR beta CDR3 regions from DNA. The paper's data handling went like this. To compute T cell density, TCR beta template counts were normalized to usable DNA, which was estimated by amplifying housekeeping genes. Using the preseqR package, richness was estimated by extrapolating to 120,000 templates for tissue samples and 400,000 templates for PBMC samples. Clonality was taken to be one minus Pielou's evenness. Tissue-enriched TCRs were identified by differential abundance testing using productive amino-acid clonotypes, minimum total count 5 and alpha 0.1. The Jaccard Index and the Morisita Overlap Index were used to quantify repertoire overlap between compartments. GLIPH grouped TCR beta CDR3s together with public tetramer-defined viral CDR3s, and a viral motif had to include at least three viral sequences and show V-gene enrichment. This is the immuneACCESS table as TCRdb keeps it, with only in-frame sequences that have V and J called. A part of the clones is gone; compared with another copy, unresolved V genes explain less than half, and the rest is unexplained. V and J calls and clone size are as listed in that table; D and trimming were resolved from the DNA. Present in this sample are 30,000 to 45,000 clones, around nine tenths of which were seen just once. The top ten constitute 6.5% to 9% of the sample.

In the germline V gene, CDR1 corresponds to SGHAT and CDR2 to FQNNGV. There are 13 amino acids in the CDR3, from cysteine to phenylalanine inclusive. Only the CDR3 portion is preserved as DNA: 39 bases, with reading frame beginning at the first base. The V end gives up 5 bases and the J end 9 bases, leaving 7 bases in the junction not matched to a gene. At diagnosis, tumor, uninvolved tumor-adjacent lung and peripheral blood were collected and then preserved as a mix of FFPE and fresh-frozen material. Blood samples were analyzed as peripheral blood mononuclear cells for TCR repertoire profiling. A note on this clone: Its antigen target is currently unknown. Base qualities were left out, and no much larger clone turns up one base away.

This TCR came from a woman aged 35 to 70 with stage I lung adenocarcinoma. The receptor chain draws on TRBV11-2 and TRBJ1-1, with 9 bases in between that match TRBD1. Sequencing used peripheral blood, obtained before any cancer treatment. The DNA sequence is TGTGCCAGCAGCAGCGACAGGGGGACCCAAGCTTTCTTT. This encodes CASSSDRGTQAFF.